This section outlines one T cell receptor (beta chain) sequence together with its context. What it recognizes is unknown. After removal of 4 bases from V and 7 bases from J, the junction contained 12 bases not matched to a gene. The CDR3 loop spans 16 amino acids. In germline, CDR1 is LGHNA, CDR2 YNFKEQ. The repertoire was sequenced with immunoSEQ multiplex PCR; TCRdb's copy has only in-frame clones and lacks some. The table includes about 68,000 clones, about 88% detected once. This entry is derived from a study of chemoradiotherapy in HPV16-positive cancers. About the research overall: Functional T-cell assays on a couple of HPV16-positive patients' cells defined candidate HPV-specific clones and common TCR motifs.

Study conclusions and caveats: During treatment, candidate HPV-specific clones and E7-related motifs expanded in tumor. In HPV16-positive patients, HPV-responsive T-cell expansion tracked better recurrence-free survival. HPV-specific T cells were functionally defined from only a couple of HPV16-positive patients.

V gene TRBV4-2 combines with J gene TRBJ2-1; TRBD2 matches at 8 bases. The sequences come from blood, collected from a patient who underwent chemoradiotherapy. This clonotype originated in a human donor with HPV-associated anogenital cancer. The CDR3 DNA reads TGTGCCAGCAGCCCCCAAGGTCGGGGGGGAGCAAATGAGCAGTTCTTC. It specifies CASSPQGRGGANEQFF.